The present T cell receptor beta chain was sequenced within a study of blood T cell repertoires in COVID-19. Looking at the study overall: Sources were T cells, B-cell-depleted T cells, or PBMCs; the material itself was cDNA or gDNA.

Per the original data handling: Amplification with reference gene primers provided the estimates of nucleated cell counts. Sequenced by immunoSEQ multiplex PCR; TCRdb stores in-frame clones only, minus some. The V and J calls and clone size were taken over from that table, and D and trimming were inferred from the DNA. The data contain approximately 65,000 clones, roughly two thirds of them singletons. This CDR3 has 15 residues. Germline lookup yields CDR1 LGHDT and CDR2 YNNKEL (reference sequence). J lost 2 bases, V lost 2 bases, and 1 base had no gene match. The receptor was derived from a woman aged 55-69 years who had been exposed to COVID-19. The chain combines TRBV3-1 (or the pseudogene TRBV3-2) with TRBJ1-2; TRBD1 aligns across 11 bases. The sequencing sample was made of PBMCs or T cells enriched from blood (not recorded which). The CDR3 sequence: CASSQRDRGNYGYTF. The CDR3 DNA follows: TGTGCCAGCAGCCAACGGGACAGGGGGAACTATGGCTACACCTTC.